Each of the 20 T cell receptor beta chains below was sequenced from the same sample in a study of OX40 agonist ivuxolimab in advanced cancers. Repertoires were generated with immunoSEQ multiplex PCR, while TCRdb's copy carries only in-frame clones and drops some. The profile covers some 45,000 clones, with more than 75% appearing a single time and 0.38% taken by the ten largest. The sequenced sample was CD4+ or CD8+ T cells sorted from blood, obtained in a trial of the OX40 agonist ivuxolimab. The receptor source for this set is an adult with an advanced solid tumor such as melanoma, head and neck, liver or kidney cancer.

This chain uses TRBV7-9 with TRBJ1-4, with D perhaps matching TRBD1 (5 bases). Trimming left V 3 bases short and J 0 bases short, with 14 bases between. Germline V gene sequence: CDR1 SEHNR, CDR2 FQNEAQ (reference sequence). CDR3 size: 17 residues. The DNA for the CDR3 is TGTGCCAGCAGCTTCACCGGGACGGCAACAACTAATGAAAAACTGTTTTTT. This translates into CASSFTGTATTNEKLFF.

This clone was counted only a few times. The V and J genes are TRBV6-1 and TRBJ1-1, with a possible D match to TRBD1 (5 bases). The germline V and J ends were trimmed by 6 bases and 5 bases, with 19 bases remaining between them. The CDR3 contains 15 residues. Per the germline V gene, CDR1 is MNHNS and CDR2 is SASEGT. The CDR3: CASSGGRGSGTEAFF. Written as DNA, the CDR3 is TGTGCCAGCAGCGGGGGACGGGGCAGCGGGACTGAAGCTTTCTTT.

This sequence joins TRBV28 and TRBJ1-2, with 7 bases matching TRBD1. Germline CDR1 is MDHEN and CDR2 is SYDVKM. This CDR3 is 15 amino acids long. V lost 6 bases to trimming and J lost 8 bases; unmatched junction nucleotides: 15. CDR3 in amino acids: CASRTIDREVGGYTF. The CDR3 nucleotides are TGTGCCAGCAGAACTATTGACAGGGAGGTAGGAGGCTACACCTTC.

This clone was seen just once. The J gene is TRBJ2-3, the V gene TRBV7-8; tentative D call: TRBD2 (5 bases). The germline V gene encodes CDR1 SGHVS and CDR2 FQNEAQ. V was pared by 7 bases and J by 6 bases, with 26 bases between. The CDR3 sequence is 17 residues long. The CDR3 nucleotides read TGTGCCAGCACCCTCCTAGCCGACCTAAGATATAGTGATACGCAGTATTTT. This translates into CASTLLADLRYSDTQYF.

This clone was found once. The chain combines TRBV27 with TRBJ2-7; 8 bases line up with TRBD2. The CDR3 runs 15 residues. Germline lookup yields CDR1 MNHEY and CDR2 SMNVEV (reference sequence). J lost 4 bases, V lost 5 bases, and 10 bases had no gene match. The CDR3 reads CASSRRMTSAYEQYF. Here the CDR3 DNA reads TGTGCCAGCAGTCGCCGGATGACTAGCGCGTACGAGCAGTACTTC.

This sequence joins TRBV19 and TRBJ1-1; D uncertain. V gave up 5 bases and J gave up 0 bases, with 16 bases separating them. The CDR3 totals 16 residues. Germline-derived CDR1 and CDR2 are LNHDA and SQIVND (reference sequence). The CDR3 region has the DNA TGTGCCAGTAGTCTGTGGGGAGTCCGAATGAACACTGAAGCTTTCTTT. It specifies CASSLWGVRMNTEAFF.

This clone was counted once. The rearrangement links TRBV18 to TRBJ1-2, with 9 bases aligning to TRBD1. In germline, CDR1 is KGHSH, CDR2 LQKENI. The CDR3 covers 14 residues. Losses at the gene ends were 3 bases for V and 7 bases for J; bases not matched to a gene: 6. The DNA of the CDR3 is TGTGCCAGCTCACCGGGGACAGGGTCGATTGGCTACACCTTC. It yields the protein CASSPGTGSIGYTF.

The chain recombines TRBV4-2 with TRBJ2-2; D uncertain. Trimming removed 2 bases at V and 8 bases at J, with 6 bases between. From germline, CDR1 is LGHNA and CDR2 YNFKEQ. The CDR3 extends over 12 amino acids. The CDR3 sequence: CASSQPMGELFF. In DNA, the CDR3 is TGTGCCAGCAGCCAACCGATGGGGGAGCTGTTTTTT.

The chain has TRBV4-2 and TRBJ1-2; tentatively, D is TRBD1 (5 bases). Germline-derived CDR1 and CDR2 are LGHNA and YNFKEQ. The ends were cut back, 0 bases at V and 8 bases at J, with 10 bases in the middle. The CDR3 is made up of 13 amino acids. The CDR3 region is CASSQDRGFGYTF. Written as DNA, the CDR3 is TGTGCCAGCAGCCAAGATCGGGGGTTCGGCTACACCTTC.

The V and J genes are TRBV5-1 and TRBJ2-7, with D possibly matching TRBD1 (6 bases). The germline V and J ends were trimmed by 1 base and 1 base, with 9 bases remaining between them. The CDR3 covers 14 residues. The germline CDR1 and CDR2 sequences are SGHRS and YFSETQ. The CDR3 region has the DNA TGCGCCAGCAGCTTGATCGGACAGTCCTACGAGCAGTACTTC. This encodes CASSLIGQSYEQYF.

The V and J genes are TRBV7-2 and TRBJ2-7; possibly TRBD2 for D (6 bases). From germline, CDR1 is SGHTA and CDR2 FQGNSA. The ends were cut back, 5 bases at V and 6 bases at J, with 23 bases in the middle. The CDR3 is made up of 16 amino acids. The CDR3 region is CASSPRLAPARGEQYF. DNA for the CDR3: TGTGCCAGCAGCCCCCGGCTAGCGCCAGCGAGGGGCGAGCAGTACTTC.

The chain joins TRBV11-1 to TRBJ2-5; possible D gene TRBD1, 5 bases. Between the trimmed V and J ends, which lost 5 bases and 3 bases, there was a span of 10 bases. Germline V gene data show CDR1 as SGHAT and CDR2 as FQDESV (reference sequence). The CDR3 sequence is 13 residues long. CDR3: CASSPWGEETQYF. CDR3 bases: TGTGCCAGCAGCCCATGGGGCGAAGAGACCCAGTACTTC. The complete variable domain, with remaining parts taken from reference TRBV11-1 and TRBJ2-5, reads EAEVAQSPRYKITEKSQAVAFWCDPISGHATLYWYRQILGQGPELLVQFQDESVVDDSQLPKDRFSAERLKGVDSTLKIQPAELGDSAMYLCASSPWGEETQYFGPGTRLLVL.

As DNA, the CDR3 is TGTGCCAGCAGCATCGGACAGGGGGCGTGGGAAAAACTGTTTTTT. This sequence encodes CASSIGQGAWEKLFF. This sequence joins TRBV5-5 and TRBJ1-4, with TRBD1 matching 11 bases. Looked up from germline, CDR1 is SGHKS and CDR2 is YYEKEE (reference sequence). There are 15 residues in the CDR3. J lost 8 bases, V lost 4 bases, and 7 bases had no gene match. Filled out from reference TRBV5-5 and TRBJ1-4, the complete variable domain reads DAGVTQSPTHLIKTRGQQVTLRCSPISGHKSVSWYQQVLGQGPQFIFQYYEKEERGRGNFPDRFSARQFPNYSSELNVNALLLGDSALYLCASSIGQGAWEKLFFGSGTQLSVL.

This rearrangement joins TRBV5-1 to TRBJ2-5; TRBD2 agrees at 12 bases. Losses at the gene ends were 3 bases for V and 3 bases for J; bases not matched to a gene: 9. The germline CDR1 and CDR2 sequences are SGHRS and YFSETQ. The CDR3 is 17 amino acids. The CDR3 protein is CASSSGLAGFGKETQYF. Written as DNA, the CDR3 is TGCGCCAGCAGCTCCGGACTAGCGGGATTCGGGAAAGAGACCCAGTACTTC.

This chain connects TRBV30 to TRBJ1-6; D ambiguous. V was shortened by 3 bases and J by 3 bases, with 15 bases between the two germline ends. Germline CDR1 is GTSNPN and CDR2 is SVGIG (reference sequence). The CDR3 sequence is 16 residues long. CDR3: CAWSSFGGNYNSPLHF. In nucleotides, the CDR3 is TGTGCCTGGAGCTCCTTCGGAGGGAACTATAATTCACCCCTCCACTTT.

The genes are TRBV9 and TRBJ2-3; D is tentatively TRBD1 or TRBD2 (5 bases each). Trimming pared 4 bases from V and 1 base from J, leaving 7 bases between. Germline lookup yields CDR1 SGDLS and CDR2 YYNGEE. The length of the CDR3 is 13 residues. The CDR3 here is CASSRDRTDTQYF. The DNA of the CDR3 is TGTGCCAGCAGCCGGGACCGCACAGATACGCAGTATTTT.

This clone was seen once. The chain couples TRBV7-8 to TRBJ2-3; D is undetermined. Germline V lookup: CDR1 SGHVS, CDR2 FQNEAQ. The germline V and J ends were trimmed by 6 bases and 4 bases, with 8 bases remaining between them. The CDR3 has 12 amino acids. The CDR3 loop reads CASSPGPDTQYF. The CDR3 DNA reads TGTGCCAGCAGTCCCGGGCCAGATACGCAGTATTTT.

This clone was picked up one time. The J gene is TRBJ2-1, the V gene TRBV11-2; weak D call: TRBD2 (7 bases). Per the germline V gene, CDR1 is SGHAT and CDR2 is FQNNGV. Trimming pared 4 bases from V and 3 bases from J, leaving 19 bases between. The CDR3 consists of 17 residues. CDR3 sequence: CASSSGRGLSFYNEQFF. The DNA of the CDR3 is TGTGCCAGCAGCTCAGGGCGGGGGCTTTCATTCTACAATGAGCAGTTCTTC.

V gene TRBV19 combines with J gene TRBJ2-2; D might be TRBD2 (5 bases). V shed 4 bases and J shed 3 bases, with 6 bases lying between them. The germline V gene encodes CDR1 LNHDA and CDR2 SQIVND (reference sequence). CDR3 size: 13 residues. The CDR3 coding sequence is TGTGCCAGTAGTAAGGAGGACACCGGGGAGCTGTTTTTT. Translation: CASSKEDTGELFF. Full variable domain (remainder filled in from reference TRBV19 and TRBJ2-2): DGGITQSPKYLFRKEGQNVTLSCEQNLNHDAMYWYRQDPGQGLRLIYYSQIVNDFQKGDIAEGYSVSREKKESFPLTVTSAQKNPTAFYLCASSKEDTGELFFGEGSRLTVL.

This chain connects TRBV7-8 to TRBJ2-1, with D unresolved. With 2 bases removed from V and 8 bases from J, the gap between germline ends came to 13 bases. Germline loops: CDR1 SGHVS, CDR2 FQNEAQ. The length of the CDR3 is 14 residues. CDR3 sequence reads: CASSLTPWPDEQFF. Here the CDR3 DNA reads TGTGCCAGCAGCTTAACACCCTGGCCGGATGAGCAGTTCTTC.